A single sample gave rise to the 6 T cell receptor beta chains below, sequenced in a study of T cell responses to AZD1222 COVID-19 vaccine. Profiled with immunoSEQ multiplex PCR; TCRdb holds only in-frame clones, not every one. The data hold 65,000 to 85,000 clones, with 80% to 85% observed a single time. The material sequenced was peripheral blood, taken on day 0 of AZD1222 vaccination. The receptor source for this set is an adult in good health.

The chain couples TRBV7-9 to TRBJ1-5, with 10 nucleotides matching TRBD1. The J segment lost 5 bases and the V segment lost 5 bases, leaving 9 bases of the junction unmatched. The germline V gene has CDR1 SEHNR and CDR2 FQNEAQ (reference sequence). CDR3 length equals 16 residues. CDR3 amino acids: CASSPPVGTGDQPQHF. DNA for the CDR3: TGTGCCAGCAGCCCTCCCGTCGGGACAGGGGATCAGCCCCAGCATTTT.

This sequence joins TRBV28 and TRBJ1-5; 8 nucleotides line up with TRBD1. The CDR3 is 15 amino acids. V gave up 6 bases and J gave up 5 bases; unmatched junction bases: 9. Per the germline V gene, CDR1 is MDHEN and CDR2 is SYDVKM. The CDR3 sequence: CASRIQTGGHQPQHF. As DNA, the CDR3 is TGTGCCAGCAGAATCCAAACAGGGGGGCATCAGCCCCAGCATTTT.

V is TRBV13 and J is TRBJ1-3; D gene uncertain. Deletions cut 2 bases from V and 4 bases from J, with 6 bases between. From germline, CDR1 is PRHDT and CDR2 FYEKMQ (reference sequence). This CDR3 contains 13 residues. The CDR3, as DNA: TGTGCCAGCAGCTTACGGGCGGGAAACACCATATATTTT. This sequence encodes CASSLRAGNTIYF.

This chain joins TRBV12-3 or TRBV12-4 and TRBJ1-5; no reliable D call. Trimming removed 3 bases at V and 6 bases at J, with 9 bases between. The CDR3 is 13 residues long. This chain's CDR3 is CASSFHPSQPQHF. CDR3 nucleotides: TGTGCCAGCAGTTTTCATCCTAGTCAGCCCCAGCATTTT.

The V gene is TRBV19, the J gene TRBJ1-5; D ambiguous. Trimming took 3 bases from V and 6 from J, leaving 15 bases between them. CDR1 is LNHDA, CDR2 SQIVND, per germline (reference sequence). The CDR3 has 15 residues. CDR3 region: CASSISNGRVQPQHF. CDR3 coding DNA: TGTGCCAGTAGTATTAGCAACGGACGGGTTCAGCCCCAGCATTTT.

In its sample, this clone was seen a few times. This sequence joins TRBV6-2 or TRBV6-3 and TRBJ1-1; D is unresolved. Germline-derived CDR1 and CDR2 are MNHEY and SVGEGT. The CDR3 runs 11 residues. Trimming stripped 5 bases from V and 5 bases from J, with 6 bases between. This CDR3 reads CASSMGTEAFF. The DNA for the CDR3 is TGTGCCAGCAGTATGGGGACTGAAGCTTTCTTT.